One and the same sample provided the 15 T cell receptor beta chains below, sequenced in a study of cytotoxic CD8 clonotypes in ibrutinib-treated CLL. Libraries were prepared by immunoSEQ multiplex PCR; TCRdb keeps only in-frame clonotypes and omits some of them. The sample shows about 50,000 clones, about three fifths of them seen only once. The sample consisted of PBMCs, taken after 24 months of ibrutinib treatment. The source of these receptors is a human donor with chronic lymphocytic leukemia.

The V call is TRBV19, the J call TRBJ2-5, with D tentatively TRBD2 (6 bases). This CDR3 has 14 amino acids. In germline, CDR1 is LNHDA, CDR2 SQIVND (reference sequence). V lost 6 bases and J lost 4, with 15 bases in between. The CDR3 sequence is CASSPSLGGETQYF. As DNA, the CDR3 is TGTGCCAGTAGCCCCTCCTTGGGGGGAGAGACCCAGTACTTC.

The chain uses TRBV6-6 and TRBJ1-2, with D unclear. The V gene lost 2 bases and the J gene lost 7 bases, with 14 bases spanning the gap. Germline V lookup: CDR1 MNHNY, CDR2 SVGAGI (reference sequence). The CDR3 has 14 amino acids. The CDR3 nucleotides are TGTGCCAGCAGTTACGGCGAGGGAGTCGGTGGCTACACCTTC. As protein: CASSYGEGVGGYTF.

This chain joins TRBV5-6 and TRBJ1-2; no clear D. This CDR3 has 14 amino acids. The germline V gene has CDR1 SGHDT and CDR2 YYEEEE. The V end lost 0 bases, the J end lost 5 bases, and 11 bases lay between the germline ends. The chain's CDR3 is CASSLEAALYGYTF. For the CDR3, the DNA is TGTGCCAGCAGCTTGGAGGCGGCTCTATATGGCTACACCTTC. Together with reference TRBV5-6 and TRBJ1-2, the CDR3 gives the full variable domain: DAGVTQSPTHLIKTRGQQVTLRCSPKSGHDTVSWYQQALGQGPQFIFQYYEEEERQRGNFPDRFSGHQFPNYSSELNVNALLLGDSALYLCASSLEAALYGYTFGSGTRLTVV.

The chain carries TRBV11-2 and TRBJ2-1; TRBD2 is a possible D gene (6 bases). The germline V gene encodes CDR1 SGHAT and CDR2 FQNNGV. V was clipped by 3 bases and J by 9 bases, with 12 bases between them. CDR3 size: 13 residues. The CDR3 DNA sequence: TGTGCCAGCAGCTTTGCACTAGCTGGTGAGCAGTTCTTC. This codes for CASSFALAGEQFF.

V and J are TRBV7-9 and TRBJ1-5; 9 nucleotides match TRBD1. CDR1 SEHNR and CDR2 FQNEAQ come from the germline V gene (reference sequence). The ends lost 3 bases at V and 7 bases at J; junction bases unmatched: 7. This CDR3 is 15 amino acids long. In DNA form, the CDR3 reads TGTGCCAGCAGCTTCACAGGGGGCGAGAGGCAGCCCCAGCATTTT. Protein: CASSFTGGERQPQHF.

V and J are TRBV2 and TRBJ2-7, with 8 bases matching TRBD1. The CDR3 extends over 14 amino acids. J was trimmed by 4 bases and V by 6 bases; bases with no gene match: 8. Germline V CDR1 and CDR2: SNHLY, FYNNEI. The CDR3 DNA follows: TGTGCCAGCAGGGACGACAGGGGAGCATACGAGCAGTACTTC. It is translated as CASRDDRGAYEQYF.

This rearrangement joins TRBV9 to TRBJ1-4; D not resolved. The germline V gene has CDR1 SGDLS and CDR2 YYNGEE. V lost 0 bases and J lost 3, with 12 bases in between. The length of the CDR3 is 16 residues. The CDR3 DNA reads TGTGCCAGCAGCGTAGGGAGCAGCCGTGCTAATGAAAAACTGTTTTTT. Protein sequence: CASSVGSSRANEKLFF.

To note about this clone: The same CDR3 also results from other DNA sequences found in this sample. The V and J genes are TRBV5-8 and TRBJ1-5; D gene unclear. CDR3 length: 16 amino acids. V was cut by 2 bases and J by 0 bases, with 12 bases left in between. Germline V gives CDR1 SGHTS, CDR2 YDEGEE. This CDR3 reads CASSLVGSYSNQPQHF. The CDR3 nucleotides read TGTGCCAGCAGCTTAGTGGGGTCGTATAGCAATCAGCCCCAGCATTTT.

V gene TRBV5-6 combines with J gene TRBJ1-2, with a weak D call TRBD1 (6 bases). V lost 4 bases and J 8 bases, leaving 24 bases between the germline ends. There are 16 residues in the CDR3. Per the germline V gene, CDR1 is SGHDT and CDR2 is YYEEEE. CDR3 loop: CASSNTQGGGVRGYTF. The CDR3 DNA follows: TGTGCCAGCAGCAACACACAGGGAGGGGGTGTGCGAGGCTACACCTTC.

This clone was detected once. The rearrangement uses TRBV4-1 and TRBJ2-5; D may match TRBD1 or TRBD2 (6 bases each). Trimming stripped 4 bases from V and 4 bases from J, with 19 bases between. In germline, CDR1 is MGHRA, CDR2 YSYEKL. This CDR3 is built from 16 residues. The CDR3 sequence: CASSPMGGQRAETQYF. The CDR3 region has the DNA TGCGCCAGCAGCCCCATGGGGGGACAAAGGGCAGAGACCCAGTACTTC.

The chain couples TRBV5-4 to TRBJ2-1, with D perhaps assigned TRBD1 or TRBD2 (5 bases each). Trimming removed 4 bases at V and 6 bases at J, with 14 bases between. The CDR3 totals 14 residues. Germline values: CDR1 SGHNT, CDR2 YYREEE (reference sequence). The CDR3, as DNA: TGTGCCAGCAGCCCTGGAGCAGGGAGCAATGAGCAGTTCTTC. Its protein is CASSPGAGSNEQFF.

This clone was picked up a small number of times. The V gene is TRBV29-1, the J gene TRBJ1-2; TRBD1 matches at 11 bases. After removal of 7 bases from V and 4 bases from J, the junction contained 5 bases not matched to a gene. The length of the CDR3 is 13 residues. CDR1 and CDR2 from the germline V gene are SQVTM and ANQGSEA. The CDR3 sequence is CSAGQGASYGYTF. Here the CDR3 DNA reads TGCAGCGCCGGACAGGGGGCCTCCTATGGCTACACCTTC.

CDR3 protein: CASSLNGGTDELFF. The CDR3 nucleotides are TGTGCCAGCAGTTTAAACGGCGGGACGGACGAGCTGTTTTTT. The gene calls are TRBV27 and TRBJ2-2; a weak D match, TRBD2 (6 bases). CDR3 length equals 14 residues. Trimming took off 2 bases at V and 11 bases at J, with 15 bases between the two ends. Germline V gives CDR1 MNHEY, CDR2 SMNVEV (reference sequence).

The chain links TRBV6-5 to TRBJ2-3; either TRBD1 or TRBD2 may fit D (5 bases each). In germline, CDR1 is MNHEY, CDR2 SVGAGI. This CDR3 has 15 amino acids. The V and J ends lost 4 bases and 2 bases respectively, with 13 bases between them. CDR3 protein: CASSSPAGTTDTQYF. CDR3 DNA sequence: TGTGCCAGCAGTTCGCCAGCCGGGACCACAGATACGCAGTATTTT.

The CDR3 protein is CASSLSGTAYEQYF. CDR3 nucleotides: TGCGCCAGCAGCCTATCAGGGACAGCCTACGAGCAGTACTTC. The rearrangement uses TRBV5-1 and TRBJ2-7; 7 bases match TRBD1. The CDR3 has 14 amino acids. Germline-derived CDR1 and CDR2 are SGHRS and YFSETQ. After removal of 4 bases from V and 2 bases from J, the junction contained 6 bases not matched to a gene.